This TCR beta chain emerged from a study of cytomegalovirus exposure and HLA in healthy donors. Study-wide findings and caveats: A few CMV-associated chains proved CMV antigen-specific in vitro. With high specificity and sensitivity, the classifier reportedly diagnosed cytomegalovirus status. The study designated 164 TCR beta chains cytomegalovirus-associated.

Libraries were prepared by immunoSEQ multiplex PCR; TCRdb keeps only in-frame clonotypes and omits some of them. Counted here are tens of thousands of clones, 95% to 98% occurring once; the ten biggest clones make up 1.5% to 2%. Worth noting for this clone: Antigen specificity is unknown.

From the 120-subject validation cohort, which was separate from the approximately 670-subject first cohort, the donors were drawn. The origin of this receptor is a woman younger than 35 in good health and CMV-seropositive. The sequenced material came from PBMCs.

The CDR3 bases are TGTGCCAGCTCACCATCGGGAGCTACGAGCTCCTACAATGAGCAGTTCTTC. It is translated as CASSPSGATSSYNEQFF. The chain joins TRBV18 to TRBJ2-1; weak D call: TRBD2 (6 bases). V gave up 2 bases and J gave up 0 bases, with 14 bases separating them. This CDR3 spans 17 amino acids. Germline assignment: CDR1 KGHSH and CDR2 LQKENI.